These 16 T cell receptor beta chains originate from one sample sequenced in a study of long-term antiretroviral therapy in people with HIV. The assay, immunoSEQ v3.0, was run at survey level. Repertoires were generated with immunoSEQ multiplex PCR, while TCRdb's copy carries only in-frame clones and drops some. The sample has about 7,200 clones; about four fifths are singletons. The source was unsorted PBMCs, collected around 0.9 years before starting antiretroviral therapy. These receptors were obtained from a man aged 35 to 55 with HIV.

The V and J genes are TRBV15 and TRBJ1-4; 7 positions agree with TRBD1. This CDR3 has 15 amino acids. Germline CDR1 reads LNHNV; CDR2 reads YYDKDF (reference sequence). The junction had 12 bases not matched to a gene; V was cut back by 7 bases and J by 7 bases. The CDR3 nucleotides read TGTGCCACCACCGACTTGACAGGGAGGGGTGAAAAACTGTTTTTT. Translating gives CATTDLTGRGEKLFF. The full variable domain, rest sourced from reference TRBV15 and TRBJ1-4, is DAMVIQNPRYQVTQFGKPVTLSCSQTLNHNVMYWYQQKSSQAPKLLFHYYDKDFNNEADTPDNFQSRRPNTSFCFLDIRSPGLGDTAMYLCATTDLTGRGEKLFFGSGTQLSVL.

The V call is TRBV6-1, the J call TRBJ2-7; no firm D call. The germline V gene has CDR1 MNHNS and CDR2 SASEGT. The CDR3 contains 14 residues. Trimming removed 4 bases from V and 2 bases from J, with 12 bases in between. This CDR3 reads CASSARRSPYEQYF. The CDR3 DNA follows: TGTGCCAGCAGTGCCCGTCGTTCCCCCTACGAGCAGTACTTC.

This clone came up a few times. The V call is TRBV5-6, the J call TRBJ1-2, with 8 nucleotides matching TRBD1. V lost 5 bases to trimming and J lost 7 bases; unmatched junction nucleotides: 13. The germline CDR1 and CDR2 sequences are SGHDT and YYEEEE. The CDR3 covers 15 residues. CDR3 coding DNA: TGTGCCAGCAGTCCCCAGGGGGCGTATCTTCTTGGCTACACCTTC. It codes for CASSPQGAYLLGYTF.

This clone was observed a few times. This rearrangement joins TRBV27 to TRBJ2-7; 8 nucleotides line up with TRBD1. The ends lost 6 bases at V and 5 bases at J; junction bases unmatched: 6. The CDR3 totals 13 residues. The germline CDR1 and CDR2 sequences are MNHEY and SMNVEV (reference sequence). The CDR3, as DNA: TGTGCCAGCAGGACAGGGGCTAGCAACGAGCAGTACTTC. Translation gives CASRTGASNEQYF.

The V and J genes are TRBV19 and TRBJ1-6, with D possibly matching TRBD1 (6 bases). The V and J ends lost 7 bases and 8 bases respectively, with 15 bases between them. The CDR3 extends over 14 amino acids. In germline, CDR1 is LNHDA, CDR2 SQIVND (reference sequence). The CDR3 protein is CASNLGPGDSPLHF. CDR3 DNA: TGTGCCAGTAACTTAGGACCAGGGGATTCACCCCTCCACTTT.

The rearrangement uses TRBV4-3 and TRBJ2-7, with D possibly TRBD1 on 5 matching bases. Germline assignment: CDR1 LGHNA and CDR2 YSLEER. The CDR3 is 15 residues long. V shed 0 bases and J shed 1 base, with 10 bases lying between them. In DNA form, the CDR3 reads TGCGCCAGCAGCCAAGAGCCGGACAATTCCTACGAGCAGTACTTC. Translation: CASSQEPDNSYEQYF.

This sequence joins TRBV7-9 and TRBJ2-2; the match to TRBD1 covers 9 bases. The CDR3 covers 14 residues. Trimming took 5 bases from V and 7 from J; bases not matched to a gene: 5. CDR1 SEHNR and CDR2 FQNEAQ come from the germline V gene (reference sequence). The CDR3 sequence: CASSRTGVSGELFF. CDR3 DNA: TGTGCCAGCAGCCGGACAGGGGTTAGCGGGGAGCTGTTTTTT.

The V and J genes are TRBV30 and TRBJ1-5; D gene uncertain. V lost 1 base and J 5 bases, leaving 9 bases between the germline ends. CDR1 is GTSNPN and CDR2 is SVGIG in the germline V gene (reference sequence). The CDR3 has 13 residues. The CDR3 here is CAWSGGLDQPQHF. CDR3 nucleotides: TGTGCCTGGAGTGGAGGGTTGGATCAGCCCCAGCATTTT.

The chain recombines TRBV9 with TRBJ2-3; D remains ambiguous. V was clipped by 4 bases and J by 4 bases, with 13 bases between them. CDR3 length: 14 amino acids. Germline-derived CDR1 and CDR2 are SGDLS and YYNGEE. The CDR3 DNA reads TGTGCCAGCAGCCAATTTCAAGGAGCAGATACGCAGTATTTT. Residues: CASSQFQGADTQYF.

The DNA of the CDR3 is TGTGCCAGCAGCCGGACTAGCGGCAATGAGCAGTTCTTC. This encodes CASSRTSGNEQFF. This rearrangement joins TRBV5-6 to TRBJ2-1; 10 nucleotides agree with TRBD2. Germline V lookup: CDR1 SGHDT, CDR2 YYEEEE. The CDR3 length is 13 residues. Losses at the gene ends were 4 bases for V and 6 bases for J; bases not matched to a gene: 1.

This clone was seen a handful of times. The V and J genes are TRBV9 and TRBJ2-7; either TRBD1 or TRBD2 may supply D (5 bases each). The CDR3 is 15 residues long. Trimming removed 0 bases at V and 5 bases at J, with 15 bases between. Germline values: CDR1 SGDLS, CDR2 YYNGEE. CDR3 region: CASSVARGGSNEQYF. The CDR3 nucleotides are TGTGCCAGCAGCGTAGCCCGGGGCGGGTCCAACGAGCAGTACTTC.

The genes are TRBV23-1 and TRBJ2-7; TRBD1 matches 8 bases. TRBV23-1 is given ORF status, its function remaining uncertain. Losses at the gene ends were 8 bases for V and 3 bases for J; bases not matched to a gene: 6. CDR3 length equals 13 residues. CDR3 sequence (DNA): TGCGCCAGCGGCCGGGACAGGAGCTACGAGCAGTACTTC. This sequence encodes CASGRDRSYEQYF.

The chain combines TRBV5-8 with TRBJ2-7, with D tentatively TRBD1 (6 bases). Germline loops: CDR1 SGHTS, CDR2 YDEGEE. Trimming pared 2 bases from V and 6 bases from J, leaving 9 bases between. The length of the CDR3 is 12 residues. The CDR3 DNA is TGTGCCAGCAGCTTACAGGGTGGCGAGCAGTACTTC. Protein sequence: CASSLQGGEQYF.

This clone was seen once. V and J are TRBV4-1 and TRBJ1-4; D is perhaps TRBD1 (6 bases). CDR1 and CDR2 from the germline V gene are MGHRA and YSYEKL. Deletions cut 5 bases from V and 6 bases from J, with 16 bases between. This CDR3 has 15 residues. CDR3 in DNA: TGCGCCAGCAGCTACAGGACAGCAGGGGATGAAAAACTGTTTTTT. It specifies CASSYRTAGDEKLFF.

The chain has TRBV18 and TRBJ2-7; D unresolved. V lost 2 bases and J lost 3, with 14 bases in between. There are 15 residues in the CDR3. Germline-derived CDR1 and CDR2 are KGHSH and LQKENI. As DNA, the CDR3 is TGTGCCAGCTCACCAGTCGGTGGGATCGGCTACGAGCAGTACTTC. Protein: CASSPVGGIGYEQYF. Full variable domain (missing parts from reference TRBV18 and TRBJ2-7): NAGVMQNPRHLVRRRGQEARLRCSPMKGHSHVYWYRQLPEEGLKFMVYLQKENIIDESGMPKERFSAEFPKEGPSILRIQQVVRGDSAAYFCASSPVGGIGYEQYFGPGTRLTVT.

The CDR3 coding sequence is TGTGCCAGCAGCTTGGTTTCCGAGGTGGGGCCCCTCCACTTT. Amino acids: CASSLVSEVGPLHF. The V and J genes are TRBV5-6 and TRBJ1-6; D is unresolved. Trimming removed 0 bases at V and 13 bases at J, with 14 bases between. The CDR3 runs to 14 residues. Per germline, CDR1 SGHDT and CDR2 YYEEEE.